This entry features one T cell receptor beta chain sequence. The record originates from a study of blood T cell repertoires in COVID-19. Study information: Researchers got acute and convalescent COVID-19 samples from the United States, Italy and Spain. T cells, B-cell-depleted T cells, or PBMCs supplied cDNA or gDNA.

CDR3 length equals 14 residues. Germline-derived CDR1 and CDR2 are SGHNT and YYREEE (reference sequence). V lost 4 bases and J lost 2, with 9 bases in between. Method: immunoSEQ multiplex PCR; TCRdb's copy keeps in-frame clones and lacks some. Here the sample spans 140,000 to 150,000 clones, approximately 90% being singletons. Participants were aged about 18 to 89 years from approximately 23 US areas. The rearrangement links TRBV5-4 to TRBJ2-2, with D possibly TRBD1 on 5 matching bases. The sequencing input was PBMCs or T cells enriched from blood (not recorded which). This clonotype was obtained from a man aged 45-60 years who had recovered from COVID-19. The CDR3 DNA is TGTGCCAGCAGCCAAGACAGAAACACCGGGGAGCTGTTTTTT. Translation: CASSQDRNTGELFF. The variable domain in full, with the rest retrieved from reference TRBV5-4 and TRBJ2-2, is ETGVTQSPTHLIKTRGQQVTLRCSSQSGHNTVSWYQQALGQGPQFIFQYYREEENGRGNFPPRFSGLQFPNYSSELNVNALELDDSALYLCASSQDRNTGELFFGEGSRLTVL.